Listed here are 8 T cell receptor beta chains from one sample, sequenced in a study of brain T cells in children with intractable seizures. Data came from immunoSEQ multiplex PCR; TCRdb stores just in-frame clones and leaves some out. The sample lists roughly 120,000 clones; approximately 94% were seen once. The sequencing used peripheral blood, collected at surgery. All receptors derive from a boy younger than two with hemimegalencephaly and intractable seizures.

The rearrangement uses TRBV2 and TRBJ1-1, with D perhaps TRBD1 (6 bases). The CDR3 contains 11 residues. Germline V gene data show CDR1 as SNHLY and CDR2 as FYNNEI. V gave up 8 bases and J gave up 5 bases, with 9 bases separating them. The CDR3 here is CASLQGTEAFF. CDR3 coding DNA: TGTGCCAGCTTACAGGGTACTGAAGCTTTCTTT.

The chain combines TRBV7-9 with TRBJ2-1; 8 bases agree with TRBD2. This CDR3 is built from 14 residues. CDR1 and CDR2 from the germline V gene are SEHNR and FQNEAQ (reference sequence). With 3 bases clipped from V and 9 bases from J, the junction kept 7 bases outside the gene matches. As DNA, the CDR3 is TGTGCCAGCAGCTTTACCGGGACTAGGGGTGAGCAGTTCTTC. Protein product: CASSFTGTRGEQFF. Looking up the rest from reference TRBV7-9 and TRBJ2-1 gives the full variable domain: DTGVSQNPRHKITKRGQNVTFRCDPISEHNRLYWYRQTLGQGPEFLTYFQNEAQLEKSRLLSDRFSAERPKGSFSTLEIQRTEQGDSAMYLCASSFTGTRGEQFFGPGTRLTVL.

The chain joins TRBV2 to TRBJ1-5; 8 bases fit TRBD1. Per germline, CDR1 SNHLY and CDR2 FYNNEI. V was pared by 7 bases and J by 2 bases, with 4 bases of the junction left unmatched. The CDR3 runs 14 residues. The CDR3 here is CASTEGQGNQPQHF. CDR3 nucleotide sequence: TGTGCCAGCACGGAGGGACAGGGCAATCAGCCCCAGCATTTT. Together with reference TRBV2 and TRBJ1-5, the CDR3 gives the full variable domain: EPEVTQTPSHQVTQMGQEVILRCVPISNHLYFYWYRQILGQKVEFLVSFYNNEISEKSEIFDDQFSVERPDGSNFTLKIRSTKLEDSAMYFCASTEGQGNQPQHFGDGTRLSIL.

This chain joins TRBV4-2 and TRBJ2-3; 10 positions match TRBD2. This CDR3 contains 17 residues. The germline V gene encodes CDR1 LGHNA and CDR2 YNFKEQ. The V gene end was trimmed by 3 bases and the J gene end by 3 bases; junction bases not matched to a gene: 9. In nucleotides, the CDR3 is TGTGCCAGCAGCCACTCGACTAGCGGGTTTCGAACAGATACGCAGTATTTT. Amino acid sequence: CASSHSTSGFRTDTQYF.

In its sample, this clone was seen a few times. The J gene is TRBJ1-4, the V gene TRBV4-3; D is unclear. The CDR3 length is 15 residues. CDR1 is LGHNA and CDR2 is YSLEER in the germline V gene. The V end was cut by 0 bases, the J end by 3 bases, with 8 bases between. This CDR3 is CASSQDPQSNEKLFF. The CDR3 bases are TGCGCCAGCAGCCAAGATCCTCAGTCTAATGAAAAACTGTTTTTT.

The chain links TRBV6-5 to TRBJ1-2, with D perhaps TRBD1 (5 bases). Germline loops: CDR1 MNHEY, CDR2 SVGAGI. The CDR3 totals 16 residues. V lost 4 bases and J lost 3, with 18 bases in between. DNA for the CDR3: TGTGCCAGCAGTTCCTTATCTGGGACCGGCTACTATGGCTACACCTTC. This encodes CASSSLSGTGYYGYTF.

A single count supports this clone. The DNA for the CDR3 is TGTGCCACTCTAGCGGGAAGCTACAATGAGCAGTTCTTC. This encodes CATLAGSYNEQFF. The rearrangement links TRBV15 to TRBJ2-1; 9 bases match TRBD2. The germline V gene encodes CDR1 LNHNV and CDR2 YYDKDF (reference sequence). The J segment lost 3 bases and the V segment lost 9 bases, leaving 3 bases of the junction unmatched. This CDR3 comprises 13 residues.

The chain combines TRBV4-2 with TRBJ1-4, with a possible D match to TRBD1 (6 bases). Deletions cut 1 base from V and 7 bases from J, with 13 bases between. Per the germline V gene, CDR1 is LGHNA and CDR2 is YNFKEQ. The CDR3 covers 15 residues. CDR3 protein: CASSQGGRGGEKLFF. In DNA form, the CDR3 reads TGTGCCAGCAGCCAAGGTGGCAGGGGAGGTGAAAAACTGTTTTTT.